This record covers a single TCR beta chain. What it binds is not known. This specimen comes from a study of T cell responses to AZD1222 COVID-19 vaccine. Study in general: Second doses at about 4 or about 12 weeks were pooled. Study-level points and caveats: Clonal diversity was possibly underestimated, and white British individuals and females predominated among donors.

TCRdb's table, derived via immunoSEQ multiplex PCR, lists solely in-frame clones and lacks some. Of some 150,000 clones listed, more than 90% are singletons. There are 18 residues in the CDR3. The V gene end was trimmed by 0 bases and the J gene end by 1 base; junction bases not matched to a gene: 10. From germline, CDR1 is SGHRS and CDR2 YFSETQ. This material consisted of peripheral blood, taken on day 0 of AZD1222 vaccination. This clonotype was obtained from an adult in good health. The chain has TRBV5-1 and TRBJ1-2, with TRBD1 identical over 9 bases. CDR3 region: CASSLGRIGQGRNYGYTF. DNA of the CDR3: TGCGCCAGCAGCTTGGGACGGATTGGACAGGGGCGTAACTATGGCTACACCTTC.